This paragraph covers one T cell receptor (beta chain) sequence. This sample is drawn from a study of Graves' ophthalmopathy and Graves' hyperthyroidism. From RNA, the CDR3 regions of TCR beta chains were amplified and sequenced. First-round RT-PCR relied on HTBI primers, and a second-round multiplex PCR came next. TCRdb analysed the multiplex PCR reads with MiXCR anew, one entry per CDR3 protein. The profile shows hundreds of thousands of distinct CDR3 sequences, about a fifth of them singletons. The CDR3 has 16 residues. V was pared by 1 base and J by 0 bases, with 13 bases between. CDR1 and CDR2 from the germline V gene are MNHNS and SASEGT.

The rearrangement joins TRBV6-1 to TRBJ2-7; unclear D gene. Sequences were obtained from peripheral blood. The sequence was obtained from a woman younger than 35 with stable Graves' hyperthyroidism. Some clones in this sample may be carry-over from other donors' samples. CDR3 amino acids: CASSEELRHTSYEQYF. DNA for the CDR3: TGTGCCAGCAGTGAAGAGCTGCGGCACACCTCCTACGAGCAGTACTTC.